The clone carrying this T cell receptor (beta chain) appeared a few times. Its antigen is as yet unknown. The sample originates from a study of cytomegalovirus exposure and HLA in healthy donors. Regarding the study as a whole: TRBV6-2, TRBV6-3 and some other V segments were excluded as indistinguishable. In a later analysis, HLA-C alleles had the fewest associated TCRs, DRB1 alleles the most.

60 Vbeta and 13 Jbeta primers were used in PCR. TCRdb keeps only in-frame clones here, not all; method: immunoSEQ multiplex PCR. The sample lists approximately 110,000 clones, 78% occurring once. V was pared by 8 bases and J by 9 bases, with 7 bases between. This CDR3 has 10 residues. CDR1 MDHEN and CDR2 SYDVKM come from the germline V gene. The V gene is TRBV28, the J gene TRBJ2-2; D remains unclear. The clonotype originates from a man aged 25-45 years in good health and CMV-seronegative. Sequencing was done on a sample of PBMCs. Written as DNA, the CDR3 is TGTGCCAGCGGGCGTTGGGAGCTGTTTTTT. The encoded protein is CASGRWELFF.